The rows below give T cell receptor beta chains drawn from one sample of a study of blood T cell repertoires in COVID-19. The repertoire was sequenced with immunoSEQ multiplex PCR; TCRdb's copy has only in-frame clones and lacks some. Among about 200,000 clones listed, 86% were seen once. Sequenced material: peripheral blood. These receptors all stem from a woman in her seventies with acute or convalescent COVID-19. CDR3s include the opening cysteine and the closing phenylalanine or tryptophan. A D gene is named only where the DNA matches it firmly. Not all rows give a size; the values are once, few, many and, for expanded clones, a class.

v_gene	d_gene	abundance	len	j_gene	CDR3nt	CDR3aa
TRBV11-3	NA	few	13	TRBJ1-1	TGTGCCAGCAGCCTCGGGGGAAACACTGAAGCTTTCTTT	CASSLGGNTEAFF
TRBV25-1	NA	NA	14	TRBJ2-7	TGTGCCAGCAAGGGTCCGGGGTCAACCTACGAGCAGTACTTC	CASKGPGSTYEQYF
TRBV5-1	TRBD2	NA	16	TRBJ2-1	TGCGCCAGCAGCTTGAGACTAGCGGGGGGGTACAATGAGCAGTTCTTC	CASSLRLAGGYNEQFF
TRBV6-5	NA	NA	16	TRBJ1-3	TGTGCCAGCAGTTACTCCCAGGGAGGGGGTAGAAACACCATATATTTT	CASSYSQGGGRNTIYF
TRBV7-9	TRBD1	NA	15	TRBJ1-6	TGTGCCAGCAGCTTAGTTGGGACAGAGAATTCACCCCTCCACTTT	CASSLVGTENSPLHF
TRBV25-1	TRBD1	NA	15	TRBJ1-1	TGTGCCAGCAGTGAGCAGGGGGCGCGGGTTACTGAAGCTTTCTTT	CASSEQGARVTEAFF
TRBV5-1	NA	NA	16	TRBJ2-1	TGCGCCAGCAGCTTGGGCGGGTTTAGCTCCTACAATGAGCAGTTCTTC	CASSLGGFSSYNEQFF
TRBV24-1	TRBD2	few	12	TRBJ2-5	TGTGCCACATCCGGGACTAGGGAGACCCAGTACTTC	CATSGTRETQYF
TRBV10-3	TRBD2	NA	13	TRBJ2-5	TGTGCCATCAGAACTAGCGGGGGGGAGACCCAGTACTTC	CAIRTSGGETQYF
TRBV3-1/TRBV3-2	NA	NA	14	TRBJ2-7	TGTGCCAGCAGCCAGGGACACCTCTCCTACGAGCAGTACTTC	CASSQGHLSYEQYF
TRBV13	TRBD1	NA	16	TRBJ1-1	TGTGCCAGCAGCACCCGGACAGGGGGATTGAACACTGAAGCTTTCTTT	CASSTRTGGLNTEAFF
TRBV7-9	TRBD1	NA	14	TRBJ1-4	TGTGCCAGCAGCTTAGTGACAGGGAATGAAAAACTGTTTTTT	CASSLVTGNEKLFF
TRBV5-1	TRBD1	NA	17	TRBJ1-3	TGCGCCAGCAGCCTGGGACAGGGGGTCCTCTCTGGAAACACCATATATTTT	CASSLGQGVLSGNTIYF
TRBV18	TRBD2	NA	15	TRBJ2-7	TGTGCCAGCTCACCTTTAGCGGGAGTTGGGAACGAGCAGTACTTC	CASSPLAGVGNEQYF
TRBV5-8	TRBD2	NA	14	TRBJ2-1	TGTGCCAGCAGCCTCCGGACTAGCGGGGGGGCGAAGGTCTTC	CASSLRTSGGAKVF
TRBV19	NA	NA	15	TRBJ1-3	TGTGCCAGTAGTATACAAGCGATTTCTGGAAACACCATATATTTT	CASSIQAISGNTIYF
TRBV5-1	TRBD2	NA	15	TRBJ2-1	TGCGCCAGCAGTCGGCTAGCGGGAGAAGGGTATGAGCAGTTCTTC	CASSRLAGEGYEQFF
TRBV19	NA	NA	18	TRBJ1-4	TGTGCCAGTAGTATAGATATTGGGACTGCCGCAACTAATGAAAAACTGTTTTTT	CASSIDIGTAATNEKLFF
TRBV2	NA	NA	13	TRBJ1-4	TGTGCCAGCAGTGTCCAGGGTAACGAAAAACTGTTTTTT	CASSVQGNEKLFF
TRBV6-6	NA	NA	13	TRBJ2-7	TGTGCCAGCACCAAGGCGGCAGCCTACGAGCAGTACTTC	CASTKAAAYEQYF
TRBV9	NA	NA	14	TRBJ2-3	TGTGCCAGCAGCGTAGCTCCCAGCACAGATACGCAGTATTTT	CASSVAPSTDTQYF
TRBV5-1	NA	NA	14	TRBJ2-7	TGCGCCAGCAGCTTGGGACCTCGAGGCTACGAACAGTACTTC	CASSLGPRGYEQYF
TRBV7-7	TRBD1	NA	15	TRBJ2-1	TGTGCCAGCAGCTTAGTCCCGGGACAGGCCGATGAGCAGTTCTTC	CASSLVPGQADEQFF
TRBV5-1	TRBD1	NA	16	TRBJ1-1	TGCGCCAGCAGCTTGTTAGTGGGACAGGGGTCTCCTGAAGCTTTCTTT	CASSLLVGQGSPEAFF
TRBV7-9	NA	NA	14	TRBJ2-7	TGTGCCAGCAGCCCCCCGGGACTGATCTACGAGCAGTACTTC	CASSPPGLIYEQYF
TRBV11-2	NA	NA	13	TRBJ1-4	TGTGCCAGCAGCTCCCCGGTAAATGAAAAACTGTTTTTT	CASSSPVNEKLFF
TRBV2	TRBD1	NA	14	TRBJ2-7	TGTGCCAGCATGCCGGGACAGAGATCCTACGAGCAGTACTTC	CASMPGQRSYEQYF
TRBV9	NA	NA	15	TRBJ2-1	TGTGCCAGCAGCAAACAGGGTGGGGGATGGAATGAGCAGTTCTTC	CASSKQGGGWNEQFF
TRBV7-9	NA	NA	13	TRBJ1-1	TGTGCCAGCAGCCCCCCAGCGGGGACTGAAGCTTTCTTT	CASSPPAGTEAFF
TRBV6-5	NA	NA	14	TRBJ2-1	TGTGCCAGCAGCCTAGCGCCTATTTACAATGAGCAGTTCTTC	CASSLAPIYNEQFF
TRBV5-7	NA	NA	19	TRBJ1-3	TGTGCCAGCAGCTGCCGGGCCAGGACATGCCAGAGCTCTGGAAACACCATATATTTT	CASSCRARTCQSSGNTIYF
TRBV3-1/TRBV3-2	NA	NA	13	TRBJ2-7	TGTGCCAGCAGCCAAGGTGGGCTCTACGAGCAGTACTTC	CASSQGGLYEQYF
TRBV28	NA	few	16	TRBJ1-2	TGTGCCAGCAGCCCTTTTGGATCCGGGGTTGGGTATGGCTACACCTTC	CASSPFGSGVGYGYTF
TRBV4-2	NA	NA	15	TRBJ2-7	TGTGCCAGCAGCCCTCAGGGAAGGATCTCCTACGAGCAGTACTTC	CASSPQGRISYEQYF
TRBV19	NA	NA	14	TRBJ1-5	TGTGCCAGTAGTATAGAAAGCAGCAATCAGCCCCAGCATTTT	CASSIESSNQPQHF
TRBV7-8	NA	NA	17	TRBJ1-1	TGTGCCAGCAGCTTAGGGCTCGCAGGCCGCTCGGACACTGAAGCTTTCTTT	CASSLGLAGRSDTEAFF
TRBV10-3	NA	once	13	TRBJ1-1	TGTGCCATCAGTGAGTCACACACCAGTGAAGCTTTCTTT	CAISESHTSEAFF
TRBV19	NA	NA	15	TRBJ1-3	TGTGCCAGTACCATCGCCAGAACCTCTGGAAACACCATATATTTT	CASTIARTSGNTIYF
TRBV5-6	TRBD2	NA	13	TRBJ2-1	TGTGCCAGCAGCACCAAGGCGGGGGATGAGCAGTTCTTC	CASSTKAGDEQFF
TRBV12-5	NA	NA	15	TRBJ2-7	TGTGCTAGTGGTTTGGCCTCCGGTGGTCCCTACGAGCAGTACTTC	CASGLASGGPYEQYF
TRBV5-6	TRBD2	NA	16	TRBJ2-5	TGTGCCAGCAGCTCCCGAGGAGCGGGGGCCCAAGAGACCCAGTACTTC	CASSSRGAGAQETQYF
TRBV5-1	NA	NA	16	TRBJ2-2	TGCGCCAGCAGCTTGACTAGCTCGTTCCTGGGCGGGGAGCTGTTTTTT	CASSLTSSFLGGELFF
TRBV5-4	NA	NA	14	TRBJ1-2	TGTGCCAGCAGCTTGGGGCAGTTCAACTATGGCTACACCTTC	CASSLGQFNYGYTF
TRBV29-1	TRBD1	few	14	TRBJ2-2	TGCAGCGCCAGGACAGGTTTGAACACCGGGGAGCTGTTTTTT	CSARTGLNTGELFF
TRBV5-1	NA	NA	13	TRBJ1-2	TGCGCCAGCAGCGGACAGAGCAACTATGGCTACACCTTC	CASSGQSNYGYTF
TRBV3-1/TRBV3-2	NA	NA	13	TRBJ1-1	TGTGCCAGCAGCCCTACAGGGTTATTGGAAGCTTTCTTT	CASSPTGLLEAFF